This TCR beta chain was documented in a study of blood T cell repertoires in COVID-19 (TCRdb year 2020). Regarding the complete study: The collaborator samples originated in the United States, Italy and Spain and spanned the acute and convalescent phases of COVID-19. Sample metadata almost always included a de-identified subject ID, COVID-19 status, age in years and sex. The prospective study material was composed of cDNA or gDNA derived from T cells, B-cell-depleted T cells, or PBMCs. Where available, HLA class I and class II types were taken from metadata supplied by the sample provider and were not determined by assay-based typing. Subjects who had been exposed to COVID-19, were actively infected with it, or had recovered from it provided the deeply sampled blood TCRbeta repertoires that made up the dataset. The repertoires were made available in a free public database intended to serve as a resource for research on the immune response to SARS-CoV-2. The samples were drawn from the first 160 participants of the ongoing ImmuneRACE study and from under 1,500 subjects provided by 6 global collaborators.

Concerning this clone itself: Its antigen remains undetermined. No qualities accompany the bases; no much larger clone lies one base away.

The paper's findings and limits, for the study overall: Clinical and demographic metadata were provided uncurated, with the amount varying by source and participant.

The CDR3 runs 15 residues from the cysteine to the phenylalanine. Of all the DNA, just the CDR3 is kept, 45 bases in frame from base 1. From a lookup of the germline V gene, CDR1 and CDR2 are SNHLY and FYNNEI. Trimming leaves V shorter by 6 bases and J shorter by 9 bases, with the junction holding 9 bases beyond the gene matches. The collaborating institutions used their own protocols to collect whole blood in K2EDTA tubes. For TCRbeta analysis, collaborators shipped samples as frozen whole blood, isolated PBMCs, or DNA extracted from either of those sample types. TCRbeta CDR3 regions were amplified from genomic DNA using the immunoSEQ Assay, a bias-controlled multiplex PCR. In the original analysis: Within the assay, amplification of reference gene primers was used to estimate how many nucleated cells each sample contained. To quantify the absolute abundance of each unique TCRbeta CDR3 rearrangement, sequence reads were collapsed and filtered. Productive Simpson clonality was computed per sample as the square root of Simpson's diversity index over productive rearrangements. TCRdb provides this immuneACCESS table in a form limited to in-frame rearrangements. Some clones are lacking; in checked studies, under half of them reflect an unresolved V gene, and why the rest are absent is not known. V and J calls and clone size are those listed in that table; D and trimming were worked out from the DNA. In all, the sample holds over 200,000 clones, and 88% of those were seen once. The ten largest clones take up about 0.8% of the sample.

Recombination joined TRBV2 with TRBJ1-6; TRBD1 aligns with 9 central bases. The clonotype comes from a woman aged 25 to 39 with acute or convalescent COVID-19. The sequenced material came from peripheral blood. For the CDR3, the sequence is CASRVAGQGGSPLHF. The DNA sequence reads TGTGCCAGCAGGGTGGCGGGACAGGGAGGTTCACCCCTCCACTTT.